This is a list of T cell receptor beta chains from one sample in a study of Graves' ophthalmopathy and Graves' hyperthyroidism. TCRdb ran MiXCR on the multiplex PCR reads and lists one entry per CDR3 protein. Counted here are around 670,000 distinct CDR3 sequences, roughly 41% occurring once; the ten biggest clones make up 44%. Sequenced input: peripheral blood. Source of these receptors: an adult man with Graves' ophthalmopathy. The CDR3 runs from the conserved cysteine through the conserved F or W. D genes are given only for firm matches. Clone size is stated in some rows and not others, as once, few, many or a class when expanded.

clone size: few
D gene: NA
J gene: TRBJ2-7
V gene: TRBV10-2
CDR3 DNA: TGCGCCAGCAAAGGATTCGAAGGCCCCTACGAGCAGTACTTC
CDR3 protein: CASKGFEGPYEQYF

clone size: NA
D gene: NA
J gene: TRBJ2-7
V gene: TRBV7-2
CDR3 DNA: TGTGCCAGCAGCTTTAAGCTAGCTTTAAGCTCCTACGAGCAGTACTTC
CDR3 protein: CASSFKLALSSYEQYF

clone size: many
D gene: TRBD1
J gene: TRBJ2-2
V gene: TRBV10-3
CDR3 DNA: TGTGCCATCAGTAGGACAGGGGTGGACACCGGGGAGCTGTTTTTT
CDR3 protein: CAISRTGVDTGELFF

clone size: NA
D gene: TRBD1
J gene: TRBJ1-5
V gene: TRBV24-1
CDR3 DNA: TGTGCCAGCTCACCAGGGGGACAGCTAAATCAGCCCCAGCATTTT
CDR3 protein: CASSPGGQLNQPQHF

clone size: many
D gene: NA
J gene: TRBJ1-6
V gene: TRBV7-9
CDR3 DNA: TGTGCCAGCAGCTTAAGTGACAGTAATTCACCCCTCCACTTT
CDR3 protein: CASSLSDSNSPLHF

clone size: NA
D gene: NA
J gene: TRBJ2-2
V gene: TRBV20-1
CDR3 DNA: TGCAGTGCTCACAGGGTATCCGGGGAGCTGTTTTTT
CDR3 protein: CSAHRVSGELFF

clone size: NA
D gene: NA
J gene: TRBJ1-2
V gene: TRBV6-6
CDR3 DNA: TGTGCCAGCAGTTACGACACGTATGGCTACACCTTC
CDR3 protein: CASSYDTYGYTF

clone size: NA
D gene: TRBD1
J gene: TRBJ1-2
V gene: TRBV15
CDR3 DNA: TGTGCCACCAGCAGAGACGACAGGGTGGGTGGCTACACCTTC
CDR3 protein: CATSRDDRVGGYTF

clone size: NA
D gene: NA
J gene: TRBJ2-7
V gene: TRBV29-1
CDR3 DNA: TGCAGTGCACTCCTTTGGGGTGTTTCGGCCTACGAGCAGTACTTC
CDR3 protein: CSALLWGVSAYEQYF

clone size: many
D gene: NA
J gene: TRBJ2-5
V gene: TRBV24-1
CDR3 DNA: TGTGCCACCAGTGGTCCCCACACCAACCTCGACGAGACCCAGTACTTC
CDR3 protein: CATSGPHTNLDETQYF

clone size: few
D gene: NA
J gene: TRBJ2-7
V gene: TRBV20-1
CDR3 DNA: TGCAGTGCAACGCGGGCTACCTACGAGCAGTACTTC
CDR3 protein: CSATRATYEQYF

clone size: NA
D gene: NA
J gene: TRBJ2-2
V gene: TRBV15
CDR3 DNA: TGTGCCACCAGCCCGCTGGCCACCGGGCACCCGAACACCGGGGAGCTGTTTTTT
CDR3 protein: CATSPLATGHPNTGELFF

clone size: NA
D gene: NA
J gene: TRBJ1-2
V gene: TRBV25-1
CDR3 DNA: TGTGCCAGCTCACCTAGCCAAACTAACTATGGCTACACCTTC
CDR3 protein: CASSPSQTNYGYTF

clone size: few
D gene: NA
J gene: TRBJ2-7
V gene: TRBV10-2
CDR3 DNA: TGCGCCAGCAGTGACGGTCGGGGGTGGGAGCAGTACTTC
CDR3 protein: CASSDGRGWEQYF

clone size: NA
D gene: NA
J gene: TRBJ2-5
V gene: TRBV2
CDR3 DNA: TGTGCCAGCCAGCCGACAGGAGGCCAAGAGACCCAGTACTTC
CDR3 protein: CASQPTGGQETQYF

clone size: few
D gene: TRBD2
J gene: TRBJ2-5
V gene: TRBV6-2/TRBV6-3
CDR3 DNA: TGTGCCAGCAGTACTTTCCCTTCGGGCCTAGGGAGCGGGAGGTTTCAGGAGACCCAGTACTTC
CDR3 protein: CASSTFPSGLGSGRFQETQYF

clone size: few
D gene: TRBD1
J gene: TRBJ2-2
V gene: TRBV19
CDR3 DNA: TGTGCCAGTACCCCAGGGGACAGGGGCACCGGGGAGCTGTTTTTT
CDR3 protein: CASTPGDRGTGELFF

clone size: few
D gene: NA
J gene: TRBJ2-7
V gene: TRBV20-1
CDR3 DNA: TGCAGTGCTACCAGGGACTCCTACGAGCAGTACTTC
CDR3 protein: CSATRDSYEQYF

clone size: NA
D gene: TRBD1
J gene: TRBJ1-2
V gene: TRBV19
CDR3 DNA: TGTGCCACCACCGGGACAGGCCTCTATGGCTACACCTTC
CDR3 protein: CATTGTGLYGYTF

clone size: NA
D gene: NA
J gene: TRBJ2-5
V gene: TRBV2
CDR3 DNA: TGTGCCAGCAGAATGGCGGCGACCCGAGAGACCCAGTACTTC
CDR3 protein: CASRMAATRETQYF

clone size: NA
D gene: TRBD1
J gene: TRBJ1-5
V gene: TRBV24-1
CDR3 DNA: TGTGCCACCAGCGTCTCCGGGACAGCTAGCAATCAGCCCCAGCATTTT
CDR3 protein: CATSVSGTASNQPQHF

clone size: many
D gene: NA
J gene: TRBJ1-1
V gene: TRBV2
CDR3 DNA: TGTGCCTACGACAGGCCGAACACTGAAGCTTTCTTT
CDR3 protein: CAYDRPNTEAFF

clone size: NA
D gene: NA
J gene: TRBJ2-7
V gene: TRBV5-1
CDR3 DNA: TGCGCCAGCAGTGTGGACAGCCCCTACGAGCAGTACTTC
CDR3 protein: CASSVDSPYEQYF

clone size: NA
D gene: NA
J gene: TRBJ2-7
V gene: TRBV10-3
CDR3 DNA: TGTGCCATCAGTGACTCGTACTCTGGGGCCCCCGAGCAGTACTTC
CDR3 protein: CAISDSYSGAPEQYF

clone size: many
D gene: NA
J gene: TRBJ1-6
V gene: TRBV6-5
CDR3 DNA: TGTGCCAGCACCTCAGGGACGGGACGCGGACCCCTCCACTTT
CDR3 protein: CASTSGTGRGPLHF

clone size: NA
D gene: NA
J gene: TRBJ1-6
V gene: TRBV29-1
CDR3 DNA: TGCAGCTACGGTCTCAAGGCCAATTCACCCCTCCACTTT
CDR3 protein: CSYGLKANSPLHF

clone size: few
D gene: TRBD2
J gene: TRBJ2-7
V gene: TRBV20-1
CDR3 DNA: TGCAGTGCTAGAGGGGGAGCGGGAGGGGAATACGAGCAGTACTTC
CDR3 protein: CSARGGAGGEYEQYF

clone size: many
D gene: NA
J gene: TRBJ1-5
V gene: TRBV9
CDR3 DNA: TGTGCCAGCAGCGGCAGGGACAATCAGCCCCAGCATTTT
CDR3 protein: CASSGRDNQPQHF

clone size: NA
D gene: TRBD1
J gene: TRBJ1-5
V gene: TRBV24-1
CDR3 DNA: TGTGCCGCCAGTGCCCAGACAGGGTATCAGCCCCAACATTTT
CDR3 protein: CAASAQTGYQPQHF

clone size: many
D gene: NA
J gene: TRBJ1-3
V gene: TRBV9
CDR3 DNA: TGTGCCAGCAGCGTAGTTGGCTCTGGAAACACCATATATTTT
CDR3 protein: CASSVVGSGNTIYF

clone size: NA
D gene: NA
J gene: TRBJ1-1
V gene: TRBV7-9
CDR3 DNA: TGTGCCAGCTCCGCGCTACAGGGTGGCACTGAAGCTTTCTTT
CDR3 protein: CASSALQGGTEAFF

clone size: many
D gene: NA
J gene: TRBJ2-7
V gene: TRBV11-2
CDR3 DNA: TGTGCCAGCAGCTTAGATGGCGACTACGAGCAGTACTTC
CDR3 protein: CASSLDGDYEQYF